Listed below are T cell receptor beta chains from one sample, sequenced in a study of graft-versus-host responses after intestinal transplantation. These receptors' antigens are unknown. Clones were sequenced by immunoSEQ multiplex PCR, and TCRdb holds only the in-frame ones, with some missing. The sample has 50,000 to 75,000 clones, approximately 94% seen once. The sample in question was unstimulated CD4+ T cells sorted from spleen or lymph node cells, obtained before transplant. These receptors originate from a human donor who was the organ donor for an intestinal transplant. CDR3s include the opening cysteine and the closing phenylalanine or tryptophan. A D gene is named only where the DNA matches it firmly. Part of the rows lack a size; the others show once, few, many or a class for expanded clones.

size: once; J: TRBJ1-5; D: NA; V: TRBV18; DNA: TGTGCCAGCTCACCGTATAGCAATCAGCCCCAGCATTTT; CDR3: CASSPYSNQPQHF
size: NA; J: TRBJ2-4; D: NA; V: TRBV11-3; DNA: TGTGCCAGCAGCTTAGATCGGGGAGAAAGGGGGGCCAAAAACATTCAGTACTTC; CDR3: CASSLDRGERGAKNIQYF
size: NA; J: TRBJ2-1; D: TRBD2; V: TRBV13; DNA: TGTGCCAGCAGCTTCCCCCGAGGTGCGGGGGGCCCCGAGCAGTTCTTC; CDR3: CASSFPRGAGGPEQFF
size: NA; J: TRBJ2-1; D: NA; V: TRBV7-9; DNA: TGTGCCAGCAGCTTAGAAGGGTCCCCTAACAATGAGCAGTTCTTC; CDR3: CASSLEGSPNNEQFF
size: NA; J: TRBJ1-2; D: NA; V: TRBV7-8; DNA: TGTGCCAGCAGAAAGGGTGGAAACTATGGCTACACCTTC; CDR3: CASRKGGNYGYTF
size: NA; J: TRBJ2-1; D: NA; V: TRBV6-5; DNA: TGTGCCAGCAGTCGGGGGACAAGCTCCTACAATGAGCAGTTCTTC; CDR3: CASSRGTSSYNEQFF
size: once; J: TRBJ2-5; D: NA; V: TRBV11-2; DNA: TGTGCCAGCAGCTTAAGAGGAGAGACCCAGTACTTC; CDR3: CASSLRGETQYF
size: NA; J: TRBJ2-4; D: NA; V: TRBV5-1; DNA: TGCGCCAGCAGCCCCGGACCCGGGTTAGCCAAAAACATTCAGTACTTC; CDR3: CASSPGPGLAKNIQYF
size: once; J: TRBJ2-7; D: NA; V: TRBV2; DNA: TGTGCCAGCAGTAGGGGGGAGCAGTACTTC; CDR3: CASSRGEQYF
size: few; J: TRBJ1-1; D: NA; V: TRBV21-1; DNA: TGTGCCAGCAGCAAAGTGGGACAGGGGCCGAACACTGAAGCTTTCTTT; CDR3: CASSKVGQGPNTEAFF
size: NA; J: TRBJ2-2; D: NA; V: TRBV30; DNA: TGTGCCTGGAGTGTGGGTTCCGGGCCCCATGACCACACCGGGGAGCTGTTTTTT; CDR3: CAWSVGSGPHDHTGELFF
size: NA; J: TRBJ2-3; D: NA; V: TRBV11-2; DNA: TGTGCCAGCAGCGTCAAAGGCGGCACAGATACGCAGTATTTT; CDR3: CASSVKGGTDTQYF
size: NA; J: TRBJ1-2; D: NA; V: TRBV7-9; DNA: TGTGCCAGCAGCTTGACAGGTGGCTACACCTTC; CDR3: CASSLTGGYTF
size: NA; J: TRBJ2-5; D: TRBD2; V: TRBV11-2; DNA: TGTGCCAGCAGCTTAGTTAGCGGGGGGGCCCGGGAGACCCAGTACTTC; CDR3: CASSLVSGGARETQYF
size: few; J: TRBJ2-1; D: NA; V: TRBV25-1; DNA: TGTGCCAGCAGTGACCAGTTCGGGCAGTTCTTC; CDR3: CASSDQFGQFF
size: NA; J: TRBJ1-6; D: TRBD1; V: TRBV11-2; DNA: TGTGCCAGCAGCCTATTCCCGGGACAGGGTTCCAATTCACCCCTCCACTTT; CDR3: CASSLFPGQGSNSPLHF
size: NA; J: TRBJ2-1; D: TRBD2; V: TRBV7-3; DNA: TGTGCCAGCAGCCATAGCGGGGGGCTATACAATGAGCAGTTCTTC; CDR3: CASSHSGGLYNEQFF
size: once; J: TRBJ2-4; D: NA; V: TRBV4-1; DNA: TGCGCCAGCAGCCAAGGGGTAGCCAAAAACATTCAGTACTTC; CDR3: CASSQGVAKNIQYF
size: once; J: TRBJ1-4; D: NA; V: TRBV30; DNA: TGTGCCTGGAGCCCTATGGGGCAGACCCTGTTTTTT; CDR3: CAWSPMGQTLFF
size: NA; J: TRBJ2-1; D: TRBD1; V: TRBV6-1; DNA: TGTGCCAGCAGTGCGAGACAGGGGCACAATGAGCAGTTCTTC; CDR3: CASSARQGHNEQFF
size: NA; J: TRBJ2-1; D: TRBD1; V: TRBV13; DNA: TGTGCCAGCAGCTTAGAGAAGGCAACCACAGGGGCCTACAATGAGCAGTTCTTC; CDR3: CASSLEKATTGAYNEQFF